This paragraph covers one TCR beta chain sequence. As yet, its antigen is unknown. This sample is part of a study of cytotoxic CD8 clonotypes in ibrutinib-treated CLL. Germline CDR1 MRHNA, CDR2 SNTAGT. CDR3 length equals 13 residues. Trimming cost V 5 bases and J 8 bases, with 15 bases left between them. General study findings and limits: Exceeding age-matched healthy donors, baseline clonality also tracked the counts of circulating CD8+ T cells.

Profiled with immunoSEQ multiplex PCR; TCRdb holds only in-frame clones, not every one. The sample comprises 55,000 to 80,000 clones, less than 95% of which are singletons, and approximately 3.1% rests with the top ten. The clonotype comes from a human donor with chronic lymphocytic leukemia. The sample here was PBMCs, taken after 12 months of ibrutinib treatment. The V call is TRBV6-4, the J call TRBJ1-2, with a tentative D call TRBD1 (6 bases). CDR3 DNA sequence: TGTGCCAGCAGTCCTAAAGAGGGGACAGGCTACACCTTC. It translates to CASSPKEGTGYTF.